The 22 T cell receptor beta chains in this list originate from one sample, sequenced in a study of blood T cell repertoires in COVID-19. Some clones are missing from TCRdb's copy, which holds only in-frame ones; the method was immunoSEQ multiplex PCR. Of under 250,000 clones listed, approximately 80% are singletons. Specimen: PBMCs or T cells enriched from blood (not recorded which). These receptors came from a man under 40 with acute COVID-19.

A word on this clone: At the DNA level, this CDR3 is encoded by other sequences in the same sample as well. V gene TRBV19 combines with J gene TRBJ2-1, with 13 nucleotides matching TRBD2. There are 16 residues in the CDR3. Germline assignment: CDR1 LNHDA and CDR2 SQIVND (reference sequence). The V gene end was trimmed by 1 base and the J gene end by 7 bases; junction bases not matched to a gene: 4. CDR3 sequence reads: CASSIATSGGRNEQFF. DNA for the CDR3: TGTGCCAGTAGTATAGCGACTAGCGGGGGGAGGAATGAGCAGTTCTTC.

The V gene is TRBV9, the J gene TRBJ2-1; 9 bases align to TRBD2. There are 17 residues in the CDR3. The germline gives CDR1 SGDLS, CDR2 YYNGEE. V was clipped by 0 bases and J by 5 bases; unmatched bases: 9. The chain's CDR3 is CASSVASSGGPNNEQFF. The CDR3 DNA is TGTGCCAGCAGCGTAGCCTCGAGCGGGGGGCCAAACAATGAGCAGTTCTTC.

This sequence joins TRBV5-1 and TRBJ1-1; D is uncertain. Germline CDR1 is SGHRS and CDR2 is YFSETQ. The V end was cut by 1 base, the J end by 0 bases, with 7 bases between. The CDR3 is made up of 14 amino acids. The CDR3 DNA reads as TGCGCCAGCAGCTTGCGGGGTCTGAACACTGAAGCTTTCTTT. Translated, it gives CASSLRGLNTEAFF.

This clone was counted only a few times. The CDR3 spells CSGGTNTEAFF. DNA for the CDR3: TGCAGCGGCGGGACCAACACTGAAGCTTTCTTT. The chain joins TRBV29-1 to TRBJ1-1; weak D call: TRBD1 (5 bases). The germline V gene has CDR1 SQVTM and CDR2 ANQGSEA. The V gene lost 7 bases and the J gene lost 2 bases, with 8 bases spanning the gap. This CDR3 contains 11 residues.

The J gene is TRBJ1-6, the V gene TRBV18, with D possibly being TRBD1 (5 bases). V dropped 3 bases and J dropped 2 bases, with 8 bases sitting between them. Germline CDR1 reads KGHSH; CDR2 reads LQKENI. This CDR3 has 15 amino acids. For the CDR3, the DNA is TGTGCCAGCTCACCCCAGGGTACCTATAATTCACCCCTCCACTTT. Residues: CASSPQGTYNSPLHF.

This chain uses TRBV7-6 with TRBJ2-7; TRBD1 agrees at 7 bases. Germline CDR1 SGHVS, CDR2 FNYEAQ. V shed 0 bases, J shed 12 bases, and the junction held 5 bases outside the gene matches. The CDR3 contains 12 residues. CDR3 loop: CASSLAGQESYF. For the CDR3, the DNA is TGTGCCAGCAGCTTAGCTGGACAGGAGTCGTACTTC.

The chain carries TRBV10-2 and TRBJ1-1, with D maybe TRBD1 (6 bases). CDR1 is WSHSY, CDR2 SAAADI, per germline. This CDR3 comprises 13 residues. V lost 2 bases to trimming and J lost 9 bases, with 13 bases between them. CDR3 sequence reads: CASSERPWGQAFF. The CDR3 DNA reads as TGCGCCAGCAGTGAGAGGCCGTGGGGGCAAGCTTTCTTT.

This chain links TRBV3-1 (or the pseudogene TRBV3-2) with TRBJ1-1; D gene ambiguous. The CDR3 totals 13 residues. V lost 4 bases to trimming and J lost 9 bases, with 15 bases between them. Germline lookup yields CDR1 LGHDT and CDR2 YNNKEL (reference sequence). The CDR3 region has the DNA TGTGCCAGCAGCCCCAACGTATTGGGCAAAGCTTTCTTT. Its translation: CASSPNVLGKAFF.

The rearrangement uses TRBV4-1 and TRBJ1-5, with D perhaps TRBD1 (6 bases). The CDR3 covers 16 residues. Per germline, CDR1 MGHRA and CDR2 YSYEKL. Trimming stripped 1 base from V and 3 bases from J, with 13 bases between. The DNA for the CDR3 is TGCGCCAGCAGCCAAGCACAGACAGGTTTCAATCAGCCCCAGCATTTT. It is translated as CASSQAQTGFNQPQHF.

This clone was seen only once. This sequence joins TRBV27 and TRBJ1-5; D may be TRBD1 (5 bases). The CDR3 contains 14 residues. Germline CDR1 is MNHEY and CDR2 is SMNVEV (reference sequence). Between the trimmed V and J ends, which lost 3 bases and 3 bases, there was a span of 9 bases. The CDR3 region is CASSFQGNNQPQHF. The CDR3 DNA sequence: TGTGCCAGCAGTTTCCAGGGTAACAATCAGCCCCAGCATTTT.

The gene calls are TRBV5-4 and TRBJ2-7; 14 bases fit TRBD2. CDR1 is SGHNT and CDR2 is YYREEE in the germline V gene (reference sequence). CDR3 size: 15 residues. The junction had 4 bases not matched to a gene; V was cut back by 4 bases and J by 4 bases. For the CDR3, the DNA is TGTGCCAGCAGCCGACTAGCGGGGGGGTCATACGAGCAGTACTTC. It specifies CASSRLAGGSYEQYF.

This rearrangement joins TRBV6-5 to TRBJ2-1; D remains unclear. In germline, CDR1 is MNHEY, CDR2 SVGAGI. The CDR3 is made up of 14 amino acids. The V end was cut by 5 bases, the J end by 5 bases, with 13 bases between. DNA of the CDR3: TGTGCCAGCAGTCCCTACGTACGGGACAATGAGCAGTTCTTC. Encoded protein: CASSPYVRDNEQFF.

The chain employs TRBV6-2 or TRBV6-3 and TRBJ2-3, with D possibly being TRBD1 (6 bases). Trimming took off 2 bases at V and 3 bases at J, with 12 bases between the two ends. This CDR3 has 15 residues. Per the germline V gene, CDR1 is MNHEY and CDR2 is SVGEGT. CDR3 amino acids: CASSYGGRRTDTQYF. The CDR3 coding sequence is TGTGCCAGCAGTTACGGGGGCCGAAGAACAGATACGCAGTATTTT.

This sequence joins TRBV28 and TRBJ1-3; D may be TRBD1 (5 bases). Trimming shortened V by 2 bases and J by 0 bases, and 11 bases separated the two germline ends. The CDR3 runs to 16 residues. Germline CDR1 and CDR2: MDHEN and SYDVKM. The CDR3 sequence: CASSLGVRGSGNTIYF. The CDR3 bases are TGTGCCAGCAGTTTAGGGGTAAGGGGCTCTGGAAACACCATATATTTT.

This clone was picked up a small number of times. The V and J genes are TRBV2 and TRBJ1-1, with D possibly being TRBD1 (5 bases). The CDR3 is 13 amino acids. The germline V gene has CDR1 SNHLY and CDR2 FYNNEI. The germline V and J ends were trimmed by 4 bases and 8 bases, with 14 bases remaining between them. Written as DNA, the CDR3 is TGTGCCAGCAGTGCTGGGGCGGTGGAAGAAGCTTTCTTT. Its protein product is CASSAGAVEEAFF. The full variable domain, with the rest looked up from reference TRBV2 and TRBJ1-1, is EPEVTQTPSHQVTQMGQEVILRCVPISNHLYFYWYRQILGQKVEFLVSFYNNEISEKSEIFDDQFSVERPDGSNFTLKIRSTKLEDSAMYFCASSAGAVEEAFFGQGTRLTVV.

The chain has TRBV29-1 and TRBJ2-5, with a possible D match to TRBD2 (7 bases). Germline lookup yields CDR1 SQVTM and CDR2 ANQGSEA. The V end was cut by 3 bases, the J end by 5 bases, with 10 bases between. The CDR3 is 12 residues long. CDR3 amino acids: CSVEGGAETQYF. In nucleotides, the CDR3 is TGCAGCGTTGAGGGGGGGGCTGAGACCCAGTACTTC.

This rearrangement joins TRBV6-6 to TRBJ1-2, with TRBD1 as a possible D gene (5 bases). Per the germline V gene, CDR1 is MNHNY and CDR2 is SVGAGI (reference sequence). The CDR3 loop spans 18 amino acids. V was trimmed by 5 bases and J by 8 bases, leaving 30 bases between them. The DNA for the CDR3 is TGTGCCAGCAGTCTATCCCGCTCAAATAGGCCCCAGGGCGACGGCTACACCTTC. Amino acid sequence: CASSLSRSNRPQGDGYTF.

V gene TRBV27 combines with J gene TRBJ2-7; TRBD1 agrees at 7 bases. This CDR3 region has 14 residues. Germline CDR1 MNHEY, CDR2 SMNVEV (reference sequence). With 4 bases clipped from V and 9 bases from J, the junction kept 12 bases outside the gene matches. The CDR3 bases are TGTGCCAGCAGTTCGACAGGGAGAGAGAGGGTGCAGTACTTC. This translates into CASSSTGRERVQYF.

Note on this clone: Other DNA sequences in this sample translate to the same CDR3. The chain joins TRBV19 to TRBJ1-4, with a weak D call TRBD1 (5 bases). Trimming took 6 bases from V and 0 from J, leaving 11 bases between them. This CDR3 is built from 15 residues. Germline CDR1 is LNHDA and CDR2 is SQIVND (reference sequence). The CDR3 nucleotides read TGTGCCAGTAGGACTTCAGGGACAACTAATGAAAAACTGTTTTTT. Protein: CASRTSGTTNEKLFF.

This clone was seen just once. This sequence joins TRBV6-5 and TRBJ1-2; no reliable D call. The V and J ends lost 10 bases and 7 bases respectively, with 10 bases between them. The CDR3 covers 10 residues. Germline values: CDR1 MNHEY, CDR2 SVGAGI. The CDR3 DNA follows: TGTGCCACCGCGCACCGTGGCTACACCTTC. Its protein is CATAHRGYTF.

The V gene is TRBV19, the J gene TRBJ1-6, with 8 nucleotides matching TRBD1. This CDR3 region has 16 residues. Trimming took 10 bases from V and 2 from J; bases not matched to a gene: 10. Germline V lookup: CDR1 LNHDA, CDR2 SQIVND (reference sequence). For the CDR3, the DNA is TGTGCCACTACGGGGACAGGCGGACCCTATAATTCACCCCTCCACTTT. Translated, it gives CATTGTGGPYNSPLHF. The whole variable domain, remainder taken from reference TRBV19 and TRBJ1-6, is DGGITQSPKYLFRKEGQNVTLSCEQNLNHDAMYWYRQDPGQGLRLIYYSQIVNDFQKGDIAEGYSVSREKKESFPLTVTSAQKNPTAFYLCATTGTGGPYNSPLHFGNGTRLTVT.

This chain's CDR3 is CASSRGTGSAYEQYF. Written as DNA, the CDR3 is TGTGCCAGCAGCCGCGGGACAGGGTCGGCCTACGAGCAGTACTTC. The genes are TRBV3-1 (or the pseudogene TRBV3-2) and TRBJ2-7; 9 bases fit TRBD1. This CDR3 has 15 residues. Germline assignment: CDR1 LGHDT and CDR2 YNNKEL (reference sequence). V was pared by 4 bases and J by 2 bases, with 6 bases of the junction left unmatched.